This T cell receptor (beta chain) was captured by sequencing in a study of identical twins. The authors used template switching to add a universal primer site and gave cDNA unique molecular identifiers. TCRdb passed the 5' RACE reads through MiXCR, listing each CDR3 protein once. Of some 1,700,000 distinct CDR3 sequences in the sample, about 31% are singletons; the top ten hold 0.25% to 0.3%. Study outcomes and limitations: Cord blood's abundant beta clonotypes had fewer insertions, unlike memory repertoires. Excess twin sharing in beta out-of-frame sequences was weaker.

The CDR3 length is 15 residues. Germline loops: CDR1 SGHRS, CDR2 YFSETQ. For this clonotype: Its antigen remains unknown.

Sequenced material: cord blood. The sequence came from a newborn girl in good health. The V and J genes are TRBV5-1 and TRBJ2-1, with TRBD2 matching over 11 bases. The end of the DNA fits TRBJ2-7 better, so the J call may be wrong. The CDR3 sequence is CASSLASGRYNEQYF. The DNA for the CDR3 is TGCGCCAGCAGCTTGGCTAGCGGGAGGTACAATGAGCAGTACTTC.